Listed below are T cell receptor beta chains from one sample, sequenced in a study of blood T cells in healthy people across ages. TCRdb re-called the 5' RACE reads through MiXCR, storing one row per CDR3 protein. Among just over 1 million distinct CDR3 sequences listed, over 35% were seen once. Sequencing used blood. The receptors shown here come from a woman aged 60-75 years in good health. The CDR3 runs from the conserved cysteine through the conserved F or W. A D gene is named only where the DNA matches it firmly. Expanded clones are given a class, and other clones once, few, many or no size at all.

cdr3_length	clone_size	v_call	d_call	j_call	cdr3_nt	cdr3_aa
15	few	TRBV7-8	NA	TRBJ2-5	TGTGCCAGCGCATCCGAAAGGTCCAGCCAAGAGACCCAGTACTTC	CASASERSSQETQYF
19	few	TRBV7-9	NA	TRBJ2-3	TGTGCCAGCAGCTTATTTTCGGGGGGACAGCTTCCCAGCACAGATACGCAGTATTTT	CASSLFSGGQLPSTDTQYF
13	NA	TRBV14	NA	TRBJ1-1	TGTGCCAGCAGCCGTCTATATAACGGTGAAGCTTTCTTT	CASSRLYNGEAFF
15	few	TRBV20-1	TRBD1	TRBJ2-3	TGCAGTGCTAGTAGCAGGGGGTTTAGCACAGATACGCAGTATTTT	CSASSRGFSTDTQYF
13	NA	TRBV6-1	TRBD1	TRBJ1-2	TGTGCCAGCAGAGGCCGGGACAGGGCACGCTACACCTTC	CASRGRDRARYTF
14	once	TRBV7-2	TRBD2	TRBJ2-7	TGTGCCAGCAGTCAGAGGACTAGAACTTACGAGCAGTACTTC	CASSQRTRTYEQYF
13	NA	TRBV29-1	NA	TRBJ2-1	TGCAGCGCCATTTGGGCCCCTGGGAATGAGCAGTTCTTC	CSAIWAPGNEQFF
13	NA	TRBV7-9	NA	TRBJ2-5	TGTGCCAGCAGCCCGACAGGGAGGGAGACCCAGTACTTC	CASSPTGRETQYF
15	NA	TRBV5-1	NA	TRBJ2-3	TGCGCCAGCAGCGGTCAGGCGGGTGGCACAGATACGCAGTATTTT	CASSGQAGGTDTQYF
12	few	TRBV2	NA	TRBJ1-2	TGTGCCAGCAGGAGGGACATGAGAGGCTACACCTTC	CASRRDMRGYTF
18	NA	TRBV9	TRBD2	TRBJ2-7	TGTGCCAGCAGCGCCGGACTAGCGGGAGAGCTACTCTACAATGAGCAGTACTTC	CASSAGLAGELLYNEQYF
16	NA	TRBV29-1	TRBD1	TRBJ2-3	TGCAGCGTTGACAGGGCTAAGGGACAGGCCACAGATACGCAGTATTTT	CSVDRAKGQATDTQYF
15	NA	TRBV18	TRBD1	TRBJ1-2	TGTGCCAGCTCAAACCTGACAGGGTCTTCCTATGGCTACACCTTC	CASSNLTGSSYGYTF
13	many	TRBV20-1	TRBD2	TRBJ2-7	TGCAGTTTGGGCGGGAGGCTCTCCTACGAGCAGTACTTC	CSLGGRLSYEQYF
15	NA	TRBV7-2	NA	TRBJ1-5	TGTGCCAGCAGCTTAGGTCCCCATAGCAATCAGCCCCAGCATTTT	CASSLGPHSNQPQHF
15	NA	TRBV29-1	NA	TRBJ1-1	TGCAGCGTTGAAAAGCGGGCAGCGGAGAACACTGAAGCTTTCTTT	CSVEKRAAENTEAFF
14	NA	TRBV6-2/TRBV6-3	NA	TRBJ1-5	TGTGCCAGCAGTACCCTAAGGGGCAATCAGCCCCAGCATTTT	CASSTLRGNQPQHF
15	NA	TRBV9	TRBD2	TRBJ2-5	TGTGCCAGCAGCGTAGTCCCTAGCGGGAGGGAGACCCAGTACTTC	CASSVVPSGRETQYF
17	NA	TRBV20-1	NA	TRBJ1-1	TGCAGTGCCCCCAAGGGAGGGACCACATGGTCAGGCACTGAAGCTTTCTTT	CSAPKGGTTWSGTEAFF
15	few	TRBV5-1	TRBD2	TRBJ2-3	TGCGCCAGCAGCGCGGATAGCGGGAGCTCAGATACGCAGTATTTT	CASSADSGSSDTQYF
17	NA	TRBV15	TRBD2	TRBJ2-7	TGTGCCACCAGCAGAGATTTAACTAGCGGGAGCTCCTACGAGCAGTACTTC	CATSRDLTSGSSYEQYF
12	NA	TRBV12-3/TRBV12-4	NA	TRBJ2-2	TGTGCCAGCAGGCACAGCACCGGGGAGCTGTTTTTT	CASRHSTGELFF
16	NA	TRBV11-2	NA	TRBJ2-7	TGTGCCAGCAGCTTAGCTTGGGACGGTGGCACCTACGAGCAGTACTTC	CASSLAWDGGTYEQYF
14	NA	TRBV16	NA	TRBJ2-7	TGTGCCAGCAGCCAATCTGGCCAGGCCTACGAGCAGTACTTC	CASSQSGQAYEQYF
17	NA	TRBV12-3/TRBV12-4	TRBD2	TRBJ2-5	TGTGCCAGCAGTCAAGGCCTAGCGGGAGAGGAGAAAGAGACCCAGTACTTC	CASSQGLAGEEKETQYF
18	NA	TRBV7-6	NA	TRBJ2-7	TGTGCCAGCAGCTTAGGGGGCGGAAACGGGATATTACCCTACGAGCAGTACTTC	CASSLGGGNGILPYEQYF
15	few	TRBV11-2	NA	TRBJ2-1	TGTGCCAGCAACACCAGGACAGCTACCTACAATGAGCAGTTCTTC	CASNTRTATYNEQFF
22	NA	TRBV14	NA	TRBJ2-3	TGTGCCAGCAGCCAAGAGAGGACAGGGCGGATACTAGCGGGCACTAGTACAGATACGCAGTATTTT	CASSQERTGRILAGTSTDTQYF
16	few	TRBV7-9	NA	TRBJ2-5	TGTGCCAGCACCCCAAAGGTGGGGGGGCAAAAAGAGACCCAGTACTTC	CASTPKVGGQKETQYF
13	few	TRBV29-1	TRBD1	TRBJ2-1	TGCAGCGTCGGACAGGGGACCTACAATGAGCAGTTCTTC	CSVGQGTYNEQFF
16	few	TRBV28	NA	TRBJ2-6	TGTGCCAGCAGTTGGGCCGGACACTCTGGGGCCAACGTCCTGACTTTC	CASSWAGHSGANVLTF
15	NA	TRBV19	TRBD1	TRBJ1-4	TGTGCCAGTAGTAGAGGGACAGGGGGTAATGAAAAACTGTTTTTT	CASSRGTGGNEKLFF
15	many	TRBV10-1	TRBD2	TRBJ2-7	TGCGCCAGCAGTGAGGGGGCGGGAGGGCCGGGGGAGCAGTACTTC	CASSEGAGGPGEQYF
13	NA	TRBV29-1	NA	TRBJ2-7	TGCAGCGTCGCCCCAGGGTTCCCCTACGAGCAGTACTTC	CSVAPGFPYEQYF
14	NA	TRBV6-1	NA	TRBJ2-3	TGTGCCAGCAGTGCGGGACTCGAGGGGGATACGCAGTATTTT	CASSAGLEGDTQYF
13	NA	TRBV20-1	TRBD1	TRBJ1-2	TGCAGTCAACGGCGACAGGGCCTGGATGGCTACACCTTC	CSQRRQGLDGYTF
17	NA	TRBV6-1	NA	TRBJ1-2	TGTGCCAGCAGTGAAGCCATCCATGGGGAAGAGTACAGTGGCTACACCTTC	CASSEAIHGEEYSGYTF
15	few	TRBV12-3/TRBV12-4	TRBD1	TRBJ2-1	TGTGCCAGCAGTACCCGACAGGGCGTGAACAATGAGCAGTTCTTC	CASSTRQGVNNEQFF
14	once	TRBV6-6	NA	TRBJ1-6	TGTGCCAGCAGAACCTCCAGTGTTGGTTCACCCCTCCACTTT	CASRTSSVGSPLHF
13	NA	TRBV6-5	NA	TRBJ2-7	TGTGCCAGCAGTTACTCGAGTGAATTCGAGCAGTACTTC	CASSYSSEFEQYF
10	NA	TRBV11-1	NA	TRBJ1-2	TGTGCCAGCAGCCCCTACGGCTACACCTTC	CASSPYGYTF
16	NA	TRBV3-1	TRBD2	TRBJ2-1	TGTGCCAGCAGCCGCGCTAGCGGGAGGGCCATCAATGAGCAGTTCTTC	CASSRASGRAINEQFF
14	NA	TRBV19	NA	TRBJ1-6	TGTGCCAGTAGGTCCCTGCCAGAAAATTCACCCCTCCACTTT	CASRSLPENSPLHF
16	NA	TRBV7-2	TRBD2	TRBJ2-1	TGTGCCAGCAGCGAACTAGCGGGAGGTTATGGCAATGAGCAGTTCTTC	CASSELAGGYGNEQFF
14	NA	TRBV29-1	NA	TRBJ1-3	TGCAGCGTCGCTCAGGGTACAAATGGAAACACCATATATTTT	CSVAQGTNGNTIYF
13	NA	TRBV20-1	TRBD1	TRBJ2-7	TGCAGTGCTAAACGGACAGGGTCCTACGAGCAGTACTTC	CSAKRTGSYEQYF
15	NA	TRBV25-1	NA	TRBJ1-6	TGTGCCAGCAGTGAACGAGCAAGGTATAATTCACCCCTCCACTTT	CASSERARYNSPLHF
13	few	TRBV10-1	NA	TRBJ2-7	TGCGCCAGCAGTGAGAGATCTCCGGACGAGCAGTACTTC	CASSERSPDEQYF
14	NA	TRBV25-1	TRBD1	TRBJ1-2	TGTGCCAGCAGTGATCACCACAGGGGCGGGGGCTACACCTTC	CASSDHHRGGGYTF
18	NA	TRBV5-4	TRBD1	TRBJ1-5	TGTGCCAGCAGCCCGCCGGGACAGGGGGCTTGTAGCAATCAGCCCCAGCATTTT	CASSPPGQGACSNQPQHF
14	NA	TRBV19	NA	TRBJ2-1	TGTACCAGTAGCTCTGACTTCTTTAACAATGAGCAGTTCTTC	CTSSSDFFNNEQFF
11	few	TRBV28	NA	TRBJ2-5	TGTGCCAGCATTGGGGGAGAGACCCAGTACTTC	CASIGGETQYF
13	NA	TRBV20-1	TRBD1	TRBJ1-1	TGCAGTGCTTTGACAGGGGGGGACACTGAAGCTTTCTTT	CSALTGGDTEAFF
14	few	TRBV10-3	TRBD2	TRBJ2-7	TGTGCCATCATGGGGACTAGCGGGACCTACGAGCAGTACTTC	CAIMGTSGTYEQYF
19	NA	TRBV5-1	TRBD2	TRBJ2-4	TGCGCCAGCAGTTCCCATGGACTAGCGGGAGCCCCGGACAAAAACATTCAGTACTTC	CASSSHGLAGAPDKNIQYF
15	NA	TRBV27	NA	TRBJ1-5	TGTGCCAGCAGTTTATACGACGGTAGCAATCAGCCCCAGCATTTT	CASSLYDGSNQPQHF